A selection of T cell receptor beta chains follows, all from one sample in a study of T cell changes during pregnancy in multiple sclerosis. The method was immunoSEQ multiplex PCR; TCRdb's version includes in-frame clones alone and lacks a portion of them. The data show 29,000 or so clones, 80% to 90% seen once. The material sequenced was CD8+ T cells from peripheral blood mononuclear cells, taken in the second trimester of pregnancy. The source of these receptors is a female donor with multiple sclerosis, enrolled in a pregnancy study. The CDR3 runs from the conserved cysteine through the conserved F or W. A D gene is named only where the DNA matches it firmly. For some rows the clone size is stated as once, few or many, or as a class when expanded; others skip it.

V gene: TRBV6-1
D gene: TRBD1
J gene: TRBJ1-1
clone size: .
CDR3 DNA: TGTGCCAGCAGTGAAGGGGCAGGGGGTATGTACACTGAAGCTTTCTTT
CDR3 protein: CASSEGAGGMYTEAFF

V gene: TRBV2
D gene: TRBD2
J gene: TRBJ2-5
clone size: .
CDR3 DNA: TGTGCCATCACAGGACTAGCGGAAGAGACCCAGTACTTC
CDR3 protein: CAITGLAEETQYF

V gene: TRBV19
D gene: TRBD2
J gene: TRBJ2-7
clone size: .
CDR3 DNA: TGTGCCAGCTCCCTAGCGGGGGGTTGGGAGCAGTACTTC
CDR3 protein: CASSLAGGWEQYF

V gene: TRBV2
D gene: .
J gene: TRBJ2-5
clone size: once
CDR3 DNA: TGTGCCAGCAGGGACACTACCTGGGAGACCCAGTACTTC
CDR3 protein: CASRDTTWETQYF

V gene: TRBV28
D gene: TRBD1
J gene: TRBJ1-6
clone size: .
CDR3 DNA: TGTGCCAGCAGTTTAAACAGGGGCCATTCACCCCTCCACTTT
CDR3 protein: CASSLNRGHSPLHF

V gene: TRBV27
D gene: .
J gene: TRBJ1-4
clone size: once
CDR3 DNA: TGTGCCAGCAGTTTATACGGGGGAGGGGAAAAACTGTTTTTT
CDR3 protein: CASSLYGGGEKLFF

V gene: TRBV7-3
D gene: TRBD2
J gene: TRBJ2-1
clone size: .
CDR3 DNA: TGTGCCAGCAGTCCCGCTAGCGGAGGCGCCGATGAGCAGTTCTTC
CDR3 protein: CASSPASGGADEQFF

V gene: TRBV6-4
D gene: .
J gene: TRBJ1-5
clone size: medium-sized
CDR3 DNA: TGTGCCAGCAGCGCGGACTCAGATCAGCCCCAGCATTTT
CDR3 protein: CASSADSDQPQHF

V gene: TRBV19
D gene: TRBD1
J gene: TRBJ2-2
clone size: .
CDR3 DNA: TGTGCCAGTAGTTACGGGACAGGGGCCGGGGAGCTGTTTTTT
CDR3 protein: CASSYGTGAGELFF

V gene: TRBV4-2
D gene: TRBD2
J gene: TRBJ2-7
clone size: once
CDR3 DNA: TGTGCCAGCAGCCAGACTAGCGGGGAGATCTACGAGCAGTACTTC
CDR3 protein: CASSQTSGEIYEQYF

V gene: TRBV27
D gene: .
J gene: TRBJ2-1
clone size: .
CDR3 DNA: TGTGCCAGCAGTTTAGCGAATCAAGAGCAGTTCTTC
CDR3 protein: CASSLANQEQFF

V gene: TRBV5-6
D gene: TRBD2
J gene: TRBJ2-7
clone size: .
CDR3 DNA: TGTGCCAGCAGCTTGGAACTAGCGGGTGGGTCCGAGCAGTACTTC
CDR3 protein: CASSLELAGGSEQYF

V gene: TRBV5-4
D gene: TRBD2
J gene: TRBJ2-1
clone size: .
CDR3 DNA: TGTGCCAGCAGCGCCTTAGCGGGGGGCCTAGATGGGAGCTCCTACAATGAGCAGTTCTTC
CDR3 protein: CASSALAGGLDGSSYNEQFF

V gene: TRBV7-9
D gene: .
J gene: TRBJ2-5
clone size: .
CDR3 DNA: TGTGCCAGCAGCTTACGGTTCGAAGAGACCCAGTACTTC
CDR3 protein: CASSLRFEETQYF

V gene: TRBV6-5
D gene: .
J gene: TRBJ1-4
clone size: .
CDR3 DNA: TGTGCCAGCAGTTTCCGGGGGTTGAATGAAAAACTGTTTTTT
CDR3 protein: CASSFRGLNEKLFF

V gene: TRBV19
D gene: .
J gene: TRBJ1-2
clone size: .
CDR3 DNA: TGTGCCAGCTCTAGGAGGGCCCTTGGTGGCTACACCTTC
CDR3 protein: CASSRRALGGYTF

V gene: TRBV7-2
D gene: TRBD2
J gene: TRBJ2-1
clone size: once
CDR3 DNA: TGTGCCAGCAGCTCCCTAGCGGGGGCCTACAATGAGCAGTTCTTC
CDR3 protein: CASSSLAGAYNEQFF

V gene: TRBV6-5
D gene: .
J gene: TRBJ1-2
clone size: .
CDR3 DNA: TGTGCCAGCAGTTACGAGCGGACAGCACCGGTCGGCGGCTACACCTTC
CDR3 protein: CASSYERTAPVGGYTF